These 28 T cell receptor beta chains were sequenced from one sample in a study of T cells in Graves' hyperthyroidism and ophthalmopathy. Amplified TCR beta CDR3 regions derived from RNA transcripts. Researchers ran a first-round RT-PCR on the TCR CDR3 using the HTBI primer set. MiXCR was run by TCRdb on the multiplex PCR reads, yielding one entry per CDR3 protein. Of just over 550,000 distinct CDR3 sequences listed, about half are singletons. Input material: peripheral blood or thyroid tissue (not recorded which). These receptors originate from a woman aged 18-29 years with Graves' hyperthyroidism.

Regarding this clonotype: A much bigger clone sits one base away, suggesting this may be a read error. The CDR3 bases are TGTGCCATCAGTTTCGATGAGACCCAGTACTTC. This sequence encodes CAISFDETQYF. V and J are TRBV10-3 and TRBJ2-5; D unclear. The CDR3 is made up of 11 amino acids. The V gene's germline CDR1 is ENHRY and CDR2 SYGVKD. V lost 5 bases, J lost 5 bases, and 6 bases lay in between.

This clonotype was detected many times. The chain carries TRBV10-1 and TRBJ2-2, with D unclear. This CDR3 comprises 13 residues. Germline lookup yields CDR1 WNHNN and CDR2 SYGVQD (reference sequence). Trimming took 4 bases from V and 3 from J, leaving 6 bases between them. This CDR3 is CASSVRDTGELFF. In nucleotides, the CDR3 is TGCGCCAGCAGTGTAAGGGACACCGGGGAGCTGTTTTTT.

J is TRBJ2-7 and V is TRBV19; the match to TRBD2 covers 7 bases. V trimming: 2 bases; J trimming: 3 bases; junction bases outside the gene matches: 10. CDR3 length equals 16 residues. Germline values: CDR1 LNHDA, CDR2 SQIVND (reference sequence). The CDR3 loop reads CASSIPSGGSVYEQYF. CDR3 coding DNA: TGTGCCAGTAGTATACCCAGTGGCGGGAGTGTCTACGAGCAGTACTTC.

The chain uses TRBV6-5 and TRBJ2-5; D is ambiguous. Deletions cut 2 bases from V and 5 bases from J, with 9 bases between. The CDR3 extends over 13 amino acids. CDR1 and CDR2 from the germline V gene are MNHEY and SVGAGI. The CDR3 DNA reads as TGTGCCAGCAGTTACCAGATTGGGGAGACCCAGTACTTC. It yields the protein CASSYQIGETQYF.

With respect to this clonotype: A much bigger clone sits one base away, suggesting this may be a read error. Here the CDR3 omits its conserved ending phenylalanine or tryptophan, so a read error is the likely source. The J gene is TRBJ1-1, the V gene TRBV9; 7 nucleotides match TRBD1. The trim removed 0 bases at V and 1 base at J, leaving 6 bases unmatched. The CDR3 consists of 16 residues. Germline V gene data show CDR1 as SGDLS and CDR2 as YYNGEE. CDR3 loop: CASSVDRTGPNTEAFL. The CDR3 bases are TGTGCCAGCAGCGTAGATCGGACAGGCCCGAACACTGAAGCTTTCCTT.

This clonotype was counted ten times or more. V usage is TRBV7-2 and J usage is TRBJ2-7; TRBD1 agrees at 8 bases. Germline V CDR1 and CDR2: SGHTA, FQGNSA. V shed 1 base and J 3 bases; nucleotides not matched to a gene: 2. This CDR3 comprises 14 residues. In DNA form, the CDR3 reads TGTGCCAGCAGCTTAGGACAGGGGATCTACGAGCAGTACTTC. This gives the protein CASSLGQGIYEQYF.

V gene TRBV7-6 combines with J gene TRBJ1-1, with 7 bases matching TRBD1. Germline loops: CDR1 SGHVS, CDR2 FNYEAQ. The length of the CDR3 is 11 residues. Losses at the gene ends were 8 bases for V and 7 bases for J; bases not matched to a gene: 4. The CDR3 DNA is TGTGCCAGCTTAGGGGGCAGTGAAGCTTTCTTT. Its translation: CASLGGSEAFF. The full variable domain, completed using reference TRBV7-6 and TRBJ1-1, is GAGVSQSPRYKVTKRGQDVALRCDPISGHVSLYWYRQALGQGPEFLTYFNYEAQQDKSGLPNDRFSAERPEGSISTLTIQRTEQRDSAMYRCASLGGSEAFFGQGTRLTVV.

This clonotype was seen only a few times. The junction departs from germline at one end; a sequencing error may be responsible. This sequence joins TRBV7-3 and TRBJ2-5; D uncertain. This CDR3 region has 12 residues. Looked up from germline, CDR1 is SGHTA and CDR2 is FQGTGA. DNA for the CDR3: TGCGCCAGCAGCCAAGATGTGGAGACCCAGTACTTC. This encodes CASSQDVETQYF.

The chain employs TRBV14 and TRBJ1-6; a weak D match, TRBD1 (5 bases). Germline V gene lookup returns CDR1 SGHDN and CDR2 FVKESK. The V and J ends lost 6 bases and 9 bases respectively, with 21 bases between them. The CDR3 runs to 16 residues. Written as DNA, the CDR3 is TGTGCCAGCAGACACGACAGCAGCCTAACAGGTTCACCCCTCCACTTT. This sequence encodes CASRHDSSLTGSPLHF. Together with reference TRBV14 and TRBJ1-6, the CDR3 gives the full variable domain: EAGVTQFPSHSVIEKGQTVTLRCDPISGHDNLYWYRRVMGKEIKFLLHFVKESKQDESGMPNNRFLAERTGGTYSTLKVQPAELEDSGVYFCASRHDSSLTGSPLHFGNGTRLTVT.

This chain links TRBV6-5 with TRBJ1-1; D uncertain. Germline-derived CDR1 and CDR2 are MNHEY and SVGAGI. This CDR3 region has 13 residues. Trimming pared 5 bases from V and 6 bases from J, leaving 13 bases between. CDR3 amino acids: CASSENGVAEAFF. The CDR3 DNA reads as TGTGCCAGCAGTGAGAATGGCGTCGCTGAAGCTTTCTTT.

This CDR3 is CASSQESFSSTEAFF. The CDR3 DNA sequence: TGCGCCAGCAGCCAAGAATCTTTTTCGTCCACTGAAGCTTTCTTT. The rearrangement uses TRBV4-1 and TRBJ1-1; no firm D call. Germline V gene data show CDR1 as MGHRA and CDR2 as YSYEKL. Trimming cost V 0 bases and J 4 bases, with 12 bases left between them. The CDR3 extends over 15 amino acids.

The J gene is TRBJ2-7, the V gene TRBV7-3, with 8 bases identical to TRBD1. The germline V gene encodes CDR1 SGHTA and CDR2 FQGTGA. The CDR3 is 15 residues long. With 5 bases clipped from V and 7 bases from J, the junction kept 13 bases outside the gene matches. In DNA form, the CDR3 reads TGTGCCAGCAGCCAAGTTTCGGACAGGGCTGGGGAGCAGTACTTC. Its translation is CASSQVSDRAGEQYF.

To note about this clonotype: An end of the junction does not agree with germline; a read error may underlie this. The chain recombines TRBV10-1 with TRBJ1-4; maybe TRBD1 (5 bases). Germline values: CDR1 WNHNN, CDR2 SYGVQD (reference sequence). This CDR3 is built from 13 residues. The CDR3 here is CASAGSPNEKLFF. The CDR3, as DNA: TGTGCCAGCGCAGGGAGTCCTAATGAAAAACTGTTTTTT.

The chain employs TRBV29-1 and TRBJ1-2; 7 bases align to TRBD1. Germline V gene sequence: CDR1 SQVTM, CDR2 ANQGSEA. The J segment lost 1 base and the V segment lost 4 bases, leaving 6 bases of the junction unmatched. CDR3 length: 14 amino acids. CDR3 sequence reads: CSVGQGTDNYGYTF. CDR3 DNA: TGCAGCGTTGGTCAGGGGACAGATAACTATGGCTACACCTTC.

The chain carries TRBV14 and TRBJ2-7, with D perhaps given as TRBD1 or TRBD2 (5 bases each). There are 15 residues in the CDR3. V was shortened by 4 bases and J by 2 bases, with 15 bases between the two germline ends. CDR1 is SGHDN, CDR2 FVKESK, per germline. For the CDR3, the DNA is TGTGCCAGCAGCCGCCCGGGACCCCGAGCCTACGAGCAGTACTTC. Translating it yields CASSRPGPRAYEQYF.

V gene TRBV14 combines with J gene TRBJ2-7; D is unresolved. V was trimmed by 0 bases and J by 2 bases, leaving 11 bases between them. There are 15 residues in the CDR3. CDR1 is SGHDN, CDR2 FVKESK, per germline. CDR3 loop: CASSQDPGRAYEQYF. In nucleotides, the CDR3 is TGTGCCAGCAGCCAAGATCCGGGTCGGGCCTACGAGCAGTACTTC.

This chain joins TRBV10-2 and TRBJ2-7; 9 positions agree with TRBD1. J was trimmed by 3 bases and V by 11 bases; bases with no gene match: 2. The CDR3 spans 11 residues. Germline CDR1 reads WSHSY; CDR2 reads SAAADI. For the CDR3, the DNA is TGCGCCGGGACAGGGCACTACGAGCAGTACTTC. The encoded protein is CAGTGHYEQYF.

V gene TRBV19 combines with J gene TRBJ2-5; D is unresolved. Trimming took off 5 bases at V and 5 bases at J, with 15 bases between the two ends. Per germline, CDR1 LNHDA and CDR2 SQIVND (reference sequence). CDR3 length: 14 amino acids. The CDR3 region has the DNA TGTGCCAGTAGTGTCCAGAACACCGGGGAGACCCAGTACTTC. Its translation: CASSVQNTGETQYF.

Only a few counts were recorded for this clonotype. In DNA form, the CDR3 reads TGTGCCAGCTCACCACCCTCGACAGGGGGCGATGGCTACACCTTC. Amino acid sequence: CASSPPSTGGDGYTF. The genes are TRBV9 and TRBJ1-2; 10 nucleotides line up with TRBD1. This CDR3 is 15 amino acids long. Germline V gene lookup returns CDR1 SGDLS and CDR2 YYNGEE. The junction had 12 bases not matched to a gene; V was cut back by 7 bases and J by 6 bases.

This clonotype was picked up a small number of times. The chain's CDR3 is CASSFPGQGGYGYTF. The CDR3 DNA reads as TGTGCCAGCAGCTTCCCGGGACAGGGTGGTTATGGCTACACCTTC. This chain connects TRBV7-2 to TRBJ1-2; 9 bases line up with TRBD1. Trimming at V came to 3 bases and at J to 5 bases, leaving 7 bases not matched to a gene. This CDR3 is built from 15 residues. Germline CDR1 is SGHTA and CDR2 is FQGNSA.

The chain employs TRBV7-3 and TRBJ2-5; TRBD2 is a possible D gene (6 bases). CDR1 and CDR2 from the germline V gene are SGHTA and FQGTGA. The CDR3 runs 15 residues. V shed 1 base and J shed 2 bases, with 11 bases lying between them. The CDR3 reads CASSLRPSEQETQYF. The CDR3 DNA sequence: TGTGCCAGCAGCTTAAGACCTAGCGAACAAGAGACCCAGTACTTC.

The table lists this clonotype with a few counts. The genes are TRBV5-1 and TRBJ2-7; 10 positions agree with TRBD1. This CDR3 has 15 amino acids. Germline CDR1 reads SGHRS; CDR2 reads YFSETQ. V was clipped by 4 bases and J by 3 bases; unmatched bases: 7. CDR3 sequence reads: CASSAAGQGHYEQYF. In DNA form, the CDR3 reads TGCGCCAGCAGCGCGGCGGGACAGGGGCACTACGAGCAGTACTTC.

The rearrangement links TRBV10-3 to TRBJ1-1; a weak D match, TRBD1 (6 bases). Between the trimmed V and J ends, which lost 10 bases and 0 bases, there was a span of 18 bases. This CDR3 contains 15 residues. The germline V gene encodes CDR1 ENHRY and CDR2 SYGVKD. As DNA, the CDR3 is TGTGCCAGTCAAACCGGGGACACCATGAACACTGAAGCTTTCTTT. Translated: CASQTGDTMNTEAFF.

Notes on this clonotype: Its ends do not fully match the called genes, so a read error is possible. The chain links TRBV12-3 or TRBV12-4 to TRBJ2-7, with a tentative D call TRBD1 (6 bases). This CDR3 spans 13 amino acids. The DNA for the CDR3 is TGTGCCAGCAGCAACGACAGGAGCTACGTGCAGTACTTC. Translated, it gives CASSNDRSYVQYF.

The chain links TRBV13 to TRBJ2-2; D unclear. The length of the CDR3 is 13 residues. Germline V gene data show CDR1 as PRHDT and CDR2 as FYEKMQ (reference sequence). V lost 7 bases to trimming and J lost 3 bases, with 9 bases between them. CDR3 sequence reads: CASKLGYTGELFF. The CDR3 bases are TGTGCCAGCAAGCTAGGGTACACCGGGGAGCTGTTTTTT.

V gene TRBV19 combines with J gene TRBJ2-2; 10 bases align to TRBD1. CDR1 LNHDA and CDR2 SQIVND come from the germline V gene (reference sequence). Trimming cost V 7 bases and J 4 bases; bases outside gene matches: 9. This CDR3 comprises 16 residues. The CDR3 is CASTTGTGVATGELFF. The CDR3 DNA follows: TGTGCCAGTACCACCGGGACAGGGGTGGCCACCGGGGAGCTGTTTTTT.

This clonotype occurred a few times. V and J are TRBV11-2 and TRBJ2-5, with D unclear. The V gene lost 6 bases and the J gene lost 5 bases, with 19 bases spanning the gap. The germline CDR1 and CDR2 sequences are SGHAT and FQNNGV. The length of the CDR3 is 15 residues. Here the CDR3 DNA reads TGTGCCAGCAGTTACTCGACGTTGCGAGCCGAGACCCAGTACTTC. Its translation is CASSYSTLRAETQYF.

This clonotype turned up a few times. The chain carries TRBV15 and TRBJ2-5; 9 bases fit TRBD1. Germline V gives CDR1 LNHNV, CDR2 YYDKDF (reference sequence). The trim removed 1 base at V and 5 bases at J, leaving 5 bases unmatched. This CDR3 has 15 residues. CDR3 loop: CATSRGGTGTETQYF. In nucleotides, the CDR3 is TGTGCCACCAGCAGAGGAGGGACAGGGACGGAGACCCAGTACTTC.